The 32 T cell receptor beta chains below come from one sample, sequenced in a study of T cell repertoires in cytomegalovirus infection. TCRdb passed the reads through MiXCR, listing each CDR3 protein once. The data contain about 830,000 distinct CDR3 sequences, 30% to 35% of them singletons. These receptors have no known antigen. The sample here was cultured CD8+ T cells from PBMCs, taken from culture after CMV antigen stimulation. The receptor set was obtained from a human donor in good health (CMV status not recorded). Some clones in this sample may be carry-over from other donors' samples.

This clonotype was detected a few times. The chain couples TRBV4-1 to TRBJ1-5; no definite D call. CDR3 length equals 14 residues. The germline CDR1 and CDR2 sequences are MGHRA and YSYEKL. The germline V and J ends were trimmed by 1 base and 1 base, with 5 bases remaining between them. DNA of the CDR3: TGCGCCAGCAGCCAAGCAAACAGCAATCAGCCCCAGCATTTT. Protein sequence: CASSQANSNQPQHF.

The genes are TRBV7-9 and TRBJ2-7; D not certain. CDR1 and CDR2 from the germline V gene are SEHNR and FQNEAQ (reference sequence). The V and J ends lost 1 base and 3 bases respectively, with 16 bases between them. This CDR3 region has 16 residues. The CDR3 is CASSLGERTPNYEQYV. CDR3 in DNA: TGTGCCAGCAGCTTAGGTGAACGGACGCCGAACTACGAGCAGTACGTC.

The chain employs TRBV4-1 and TRBJ2-3; the match to TRBD2 covers 10 bases. Germline V gene lookup returns CDR1 MGHRA and CDR2 YSYEKL. The CDR3 is 18 residues long. V gave up 1 base and J gave up 1 base; unmatched junction bases: 8. The CDR3 DNA is TGCGCCAGCAGCCAAGGGTTATTAGCGGGGGGCGGCACAGATACGCAGTATTTT. Its translation: CASSQGLLAGGGTDTQYF.

As for this clonotype: This may be a read error: a much more frequent sequence differs by one nucleotide. Here the CDR3 reads CASSFGLAEQETQYF. DNA for the CDR3: TGTGCCAGCAGCTTCGGACTAGCGGAGCAAGAGACCCAGTACTTC. The chain has TRBV7-9 and TRBJ2-5; 10 bases fit TRBD2. Germline V gene data show CDR1 as SEHNR and CDR2 as FQNEAQ (reference sequence). The CDR3 has 15 amino acids. V was clipped by 3 bases and J by 2 bases; unmatched bases: 3.

A few counts support this clonotype. This chain joins TRBV27 and TRBJ2-1; TRBD1 is a possible D gene (5 bases). V lost 2 bases and J 8 bases, leaving 19 bases between the germline ends. Germline assignment: CDR1 MNHEY and CDR2 SMNVEV (reference sequence). The CDR3 is made up of 16 amino acids. The chain's CDR3 is CASSLNLAGLSYEQFF. The CDR3 DNA is TGTGCCAGCAGTTTAAACTTGGCAGGGCTTTCTTATGAGCAGTTCTTC.

This clonotype has just a few counts. The rearrangement links TRBV27 to TRBJ1-6, with D maybe TRBD1 (5 bases). Trimming pared 3 bases from V and 5 bases from J, leaving 8 bases between. Per germline, CDR1 MNHEY and CDR2 SMNVEV (reference sequence). The CDR3 totals 14 residues. The CDR3 nucleotides read TGTGCCAGCAGTTTGGTGGGGGATAATTCACCCCTCCACTTT. Protein: CASSLVGDNSPLHF.

This clonotype was seen only a few times. The rearrangement links TRBV10-3 to TRBJ2-5; 11 bases match TRBD2. The junction had 2 bases not matched to a gene; V was cut back by 6 bases and J by 5 bases. CDR3 length: 13 residues. CDR1 is ENHRY and CDR2 is SYGVKD in the germline V gene. For the CDR3, the DNA is TGTGCCATCAGCTCTAGCGGGGGGGAGACCCAGTACTTC. Amino acid sequence: CAISSSGGETQYF.

In its sample, this clonotype was seen a few times. The DNA of the CDR3 is TGTGCCATCAGTCCGACAGGGCAAGTTTATGGCTACACCTTC. Amino acid sequence: CAISPTGQVYGYTF. V is TRBV10-3 and J is TRBJ1-2, with 7 bases lining up with TRBD1. Looked up from germline, CDR1 is ENHRY and CDR2 is SYGVKD. The CDR3 is 14 amino acids. The J segment lost 5 bases and the V segment lost 5 bases, leaving 8 bases of the junction unmatched.

The chain is built from TRBV7-6 and TRBJ2-3; no reliable D call. V was pared by 7 bases and J by 6 bases, with 14 bases between. The CDR3 consists of 13 residues. Germline V CDR1 and CDR2: SGHVS, FNYEAQ. CDR3 bases: TGTGCCAGCACCCGAACCTCCCAGGATACGCAGTATTTT. It is translated as CASTRTSQDTQYF.

This clonotype was counted at least ten times. The genes are TRBV7-3 and TRBJ2-3; 9 bases map to TRBD2. Germline CDR1 and CDR2: SGHTA and FQGTGA. The CDR3 loop spans 18 amino acids. V gave up 5 bases and J gave up 4 bases; unmatched junction bases: 16. The CDR3 bases are TGTGCCAGCAGCAAAAGATTAGCGGGGGCCAACCCCGCAGATACGCAGTATTTT. This encodes CASSKRLAGANPADTQYF.

This clonotype was recorded a few times. The genes are TRBV27 and TRBJ2-7, with TRBD2 matching over 7 bases. The V segment lost 0 bases and the J segment 3 bases; nucleotides outside the gene matches: 5. The CDR3 extends over 15 amino acids. Germline CDR1 MNHEY, CDR2 SMNVEV (reference sequence). CDR3 region: CASSLSGGVGYEQYV. CDR3 DNA sequence: TGTGCCAGCAGTTTATCGGGAGGGGTTGGCTACGAGCAGTACGTC.

This chain uses TRBV19 with TRBJ1-2; D may be TRBD1 (5 bases). Germline loops: CDR1 LNHDA, CDR2 SQIVND (reference sequence). The ends were cut back, 3 bases at V and 4 bases at J, with 9 bases in the middle. The length of the CDR3 is 13 residues. The CDR3 sequence is CASSIDSFYGYTF. The DNA for the CDR3 is TGTGCCAGTAGTATCGACAGTTTCTATGGCTACACCTTC.

This clonotype showed up just once. The CDR3 bases are TGTGCCAGCAGCTTAGGTTGGTCCGGGGAGCTGTTTTTT. It is translated as CASSLGWSGELFF. The J gene is TRBJ2-2, the V gene TRBV7-9; D gene unclear. The CDR3 is 13 residues long. The germline gives CDR1 SEHNR, CDR2 FQNEAQ (reference sequence). V lost 1 base, J lost 6 bases, and 6 bases lay in between.

This clonotype came up many times. The chain recombines TRBV12-3 or TRBV12-4 with TRBJ2-2; D tentatively reads TRBD1 or TRBD2 (5 bases each). Trimming removed 6 bases at V and 1 base at J, with 15 bases between. CDR3 length: 16 residues. The CDR3 coding sequence is TGTGCCAGCAGATCCCCGGGGCAGGGGAACACCGGGGAGCTGTTTTTT. Translated, it gives CASRSPGQGNTGELFF.

The chain couples TRBV12-3 or TRBV12-4 to TRBJ2-1; D might be TRBD1 (6 bases). The CDR3 has 16 residues. Trimming stripped 6 bases from V and 6 bases from J, with 21 bases between. Here the CDR3 reads CASRSGGQGWFNEQFF. CDR3 in DNA: TGTGCCAGCAGATCCGGCGGGCAGGGGTGGTTCAATGAGCAGTTCTTC.

This clonotype was seen only a few times. The rearrangement joins TRBV7-6 to TRBJ1-6, with 8 positions matching TRBD1. The V segment lost 1 base and the J segment 1 base; nucleotides outside the gene matches: 6. The CDR3 contains 18 residues. Germline V lookup: CDR1 SGHVS, CDR2 FNYEAQ. Here the CDR3 DNA reads TGTGCCAGCAGCTTAGAGGCAGGGGGCCTATCCTATAATTCACCCCTCCACTTT. It codes for CASSLEAGGLSYNSPLHF. Full variable domain (remainder filled in from reference TRBV7-6 and TRBJ1-6): GAGVSQSPRYKVTKRGQDVALRCDPISGHVSLYWYRQALGQGPEFLTYFNYEAQQDKSGLPNDRFSAERPEGSISTLTIQRTEQRDSAMYRCASSLEAGGLSYNSPLHFGNGTRLTVT.

This clonotype was observed at least ten times. The chain is built from TRBV6-1 and TRBJ2-1, with D possibly TRBD1 on 6 matching bases. The CDR3 spans 12 residues. V was cut by 7 bases and J by 6 bases, with 10 bases left in between. Per germline, CDR1 MNHNS and CDR2 SASEGT. CDR3 in amino acids: CASTGVFNEQFF. The DNA for the CDR3 is TGTGCCAGCACAGGGGTTTTCAATGAGCAGTTCTTC.

This clonotype was counted between two and nine times. The genes are TRBV7-8 and TRBJ2-3, with TRBD1 matching over 9 bases. The CDR3 length is 13 residues. Trimming removed 4 bases from V and 6 bases from J; junction bases left unmatched: 2. In germline, CDR1 is SGHVS, CDR2 FQNEAQ. The CDR3 loop reads CASSWDRDDTQYF. CDR3 nucleotides: TGTGCCAGCAGCTGGGACAGGGATGATACGCAGTATTTT.

The table lists this clonotype with a few counts. V is TRBV6-2 or TRBV6-3 and J is TRBJ2-1, with 8 bases identical to TRBD2. J gave up 5 bases and V 6 bases, and 6 bases lay outside the gene matches. This CDR3 is 14 amino acids long. In germline, CDR1 is MNHEY, CDR2 SVGEGT. DNA for the CDR3: TGTGCCAGCAGGGGCGGGGGGTCGAACAATGAGCAGTTCTTC. It encodes CASRGGGSNNEQFF.

The chain carries TRBV15 and TRBJ1-5; D uncertain. Trimming shortened V by 3 bases and J by 0 bases, and 9 bases separated the two germline ends. This CDR3 region has 15 residues. The germline gives CDR1 LNHNV, CDR2 YYDKDF (reference sequence). CDR3 protein: CATSRDTNSNQPQHF. Written as DNA, the CDR3 is TGTGCCACCAGCAGGGATACCAATAGCAATCAGCCCCAGCATTTT.

There are a few counts of this clonotype. The rearrangement links TRBV19 to TRBJ2-3; 7 positions agree with TRBD2. Germline CDR1 and CDR2: LNHDA and SQIVND (reference sequence). With V trimmed by 11 bases and J by 2 bases, 4 bases remained unmatched. The CDR3 has 12 amino acids. The DNA for the CDR3 is TGTGCCGCGGGGGACCTCACAGATACGCAGTATTTT. Amino acid sequence: CAAGDLTDTQYF.

This clonotype was detected only once. V gene TRBV6-1 combines with J gene TRBJ2-3; 7 bases map to TRBD2. V dropped 5 bases and J dropped 4; count of bases not matched to a gene: 6. The CDR3 extends over 14 amino acids. Looked up from germline, CDR1 is MNHNS and CDR2 is SASEGT. DNA of the CDR3: TGTGCCAGCAGTATAACGGGGGGTCCAGATACGCAGTATTTT. Amino acid sequence: CASSITGGPDTQYF.

The table lists this clonotype with a few counts. The gene calls are TRBV11-1 and TRBJ2-3; TRBD2 agrees at 13 bases. With 1 base clipped from V and 3 bases from J, the junction kept 4 bases outside the gene matches. The length of the CDR3 is 17 residues. Germline V gives CDR1 SGHAT, CDR2 FQDESV (reference sequence). CDR3 residues: CASSLGTSGGTTDTQYF. CDR3 nucleotide sequence: TGTGCCAGCAGCTTAGGGACTAGCGGGGGAACAACAGATACGCAGTATTTT.

This clonotype was observed a few times. The rearrangement uses TRBV7-9 and TRBJ1-2; D is perhaps TRBD1 (6 bases). The CDR3 totals 15 residues. The germline V gene encodes CDR1 SEHNR and CDR2 FQNEAQ (reference sequence). V lost 7 bases and J lost 0, with 15 bases in between. CDR3 coding DNA: TGTGCCAGCACCCTAGGGGGATTCGCTAACTATGGCTACACCTTC. Protein: CASTLGGFANYGYTF.

V and J are TRBV29-1 and TRBJ2-1; 7 nucleotides agree with TRBD1. The CDR3 is made up of 15 amino acids. J gave up 9 bases and V 5 bases, and 16 bases lay outside the gene matches. Germline lookup yields CDR1 SQVTM and CDR2 ANQGSEA. This CDR3 is CSVLGQVTVYGEQFF. The CDR3 DNA reads as TGCAGCGTTTTAGGACAGGTGACGGTTTATGGTGAGCAGTTCTTC.

The chain employs TRBV28 and TRBJ2-3; TRBD2 matches at 10 bases. Germline CDR1 reads MDHEN; CDR2 reads SYDVKM. The length of the CDR3 is 17 residues. The junction had 8 bases not matched to a gene; V was cut back by 3 bases and J by 2 bases. CDR3 in amino acids: CASSFQRGGWDTDTQYF. The CDR3 nucleotides read TGTGCCAGCAGTTTCCAGCGGGGGGGCTGGGACACAGATACGCAGTATTTT.

This clonotype was counted between two and nine times. The rearrangement links TRBV7-2 to TRBJ1-4; D unresolved. Deletions cut 8 bases from V and 7 bases from J, with 17 bases between. The CDR3 covers 14 residues. Germline V gives CDR1 SGHTA, CDR2 FQGNSA. CDR3 sequence (DNA): TGTGCCAGCGGTACGGTTACTATTACTGAAAAACTGTTTTTT. This codes for CASGTVTITEKLFF.

In this sample, this clonotype turned up once. The chain recombines TRBV2 with TRBJ2-3, with TRBD2 matching over 9 bases. The CDR3 totals 15 residues. After removal of 9 bases from V and 1 base from J, the junction contained 8 bases not matched to a gene. Germline V gene lookup returns CDR1 SNHLY and CDR2 FYNNEI. The CDR3 DNA reads TGTGCCAGTAGGACAATAGCGGGGGGCACAGATACGCAGTATTTT. Protein sequence: CASRTIAGGTDTQYF.

This clonotype was observed a handful of times. The CDR3 loop reads CASSLALRGPEAFF. Written as DNA, the CDR3 is TGTGCCAGCAGTTTAGCGCTAAGAGGGCCTGAAGCTTTCTTT. This sequence joins TRBV12-3 or TRBV12-4 and TRBJ1-1; D remains unclear. This CDR3 contains 14 residues. Between the trimmed V and J ends, which lost 0 bases and 6 bases, there was a span of 11 bases.

This clonotype turned up a few times. V usage is TRBV6-6 and J usage is TRBJ2-1; 8 bases line up with TRBD2. The CDR3 is 14 residues long. Germline CDR1 reads MNHNY; CDR2 reads SVGAGI (reference sequence). With V trimmed by 7 bases and J by 6 bases, 8 bases remained unmatched. Written as DNA, the CDR3 is TGTGCCAGCAAACGGGGGGGTCGACTCAATGAGCAGTTCTTC. Translating it yields CASKRGGRLNEQFF.

V and J are TRBV27 and TRBJ2-3; tentatively, D is TRBD2 (6 bases). Trimming took 7 bases from V and 5 from J, leaving 16 bases between them. CDR1 is MNHEY and CDR2 is SMNVEV in the germline V gene (reference sequence). The CDR3 contains 14 residues. As DNA, the CDR3 is TGTGCCAGCACCAGGATAGGAGGGAAAGATACGCAGTATTTT. This codes for CASTRIGGKDTQYF.

This clonotype was detected many times. V and J are TRBV9 and TRBJ1-5; D is unresolved. This CDR3 has 15 amino acids. Germline values: CDR1 SGDLS, CDR2 YYNGEE. V was shortened by 4 bases and J by 5 bases, with 16 bases between the two germline ends. For the CDR3, the DNA is TGTGCCAGCAGCCAAACCGGGCTGGGCGATCAGCCCCAGCATTTT. Protein: CASSQTGLGDQPQHF.